What follows is one T cell receptor beta chain and its context. Original data processing: Estimates of nucleated cell counts were drawn from the amplification of reference gene primers. Assay: immunoSEQ multiplex PCR; the TCRdb copy retains only in-frame clones and omits some. The V and J calls and clone size come from that table; D and trimming were worked out from the DNA. This table has roughly 160,000 clones, around nine tenths appearing once. Between the trimmed V and J ends, which lost 6 bases and 1 base, there was a span of 6 bases. CDR1 is MDHEN and CDR2 is SYDVKM in the germline V gene. The CDR3 spans 12 residues. The source of the sample is a study of blood T cell repertoires in COVID-19. Study at large: Acute-phase and convalescent COVID-19 samples originated in the United States, Italy and Spain. T cells, B-cell-depleted T cells, or PBMCs supplied cDNA or gDNA.

The sample comprised peripheral blood. The rearrangement links TRBV28 to TRBJ1-1; no clear D. This receptor was identified in a woman in her 70s with COVID-19, enrolled during active disease. The CDR3 DNA reads TGTGCCAGCAGCCGACAGAACACTGAAGCTTTCTTT. As protein: CASSRQNTEAFF.